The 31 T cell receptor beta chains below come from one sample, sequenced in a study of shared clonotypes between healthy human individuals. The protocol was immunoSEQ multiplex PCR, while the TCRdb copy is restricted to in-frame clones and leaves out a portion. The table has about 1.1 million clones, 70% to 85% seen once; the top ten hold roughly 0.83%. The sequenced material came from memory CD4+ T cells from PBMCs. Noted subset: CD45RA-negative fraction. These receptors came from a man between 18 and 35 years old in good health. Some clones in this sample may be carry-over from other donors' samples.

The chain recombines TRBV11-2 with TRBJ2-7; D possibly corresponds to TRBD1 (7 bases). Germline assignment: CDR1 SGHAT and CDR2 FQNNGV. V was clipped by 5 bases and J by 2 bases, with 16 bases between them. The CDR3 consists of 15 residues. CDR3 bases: TGTGCCAGCAGCCCAGGGGGGACAGTTCCCTACGAGCAGTACTTC. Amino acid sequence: CASSPGGTVPYEQYF. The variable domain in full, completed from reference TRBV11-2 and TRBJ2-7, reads EAGVAQSPRYKIIEKRQSVAFWCNPISGHATLYWYQQILGQGPKLLIQFQNNGVVDDSQLPKDRFSAERLKGVDSTLKIQPAKLEDSAVYLCASSPGGTVPYEQYFGPGTRLTVT.

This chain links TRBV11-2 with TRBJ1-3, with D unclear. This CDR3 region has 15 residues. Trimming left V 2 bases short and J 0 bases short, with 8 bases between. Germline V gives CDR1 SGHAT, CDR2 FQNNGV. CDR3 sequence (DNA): TGTGCCAGCAGCTTATTCGCGGACTCTGGAAACACCATATATTTT. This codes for CASSLFADSGNTIYF.

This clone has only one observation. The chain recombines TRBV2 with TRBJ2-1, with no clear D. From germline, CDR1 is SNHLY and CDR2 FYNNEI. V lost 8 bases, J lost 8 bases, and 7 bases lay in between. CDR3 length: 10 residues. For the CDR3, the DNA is TGTGCCAGCCACCTACATGAGCAGTTCTTC. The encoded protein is CASHLHEQFF. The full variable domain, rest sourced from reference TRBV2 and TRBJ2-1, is EPEVTQTPSHQVTQMGQEVILRCVPISNHLYFYWYRQILGQKVEFLVSFYNNEISEKSEIFDDQFSVERPDGSNFTLKIRSTKLEDSAMYFCASHLHEQFFGPGTRLTVL.

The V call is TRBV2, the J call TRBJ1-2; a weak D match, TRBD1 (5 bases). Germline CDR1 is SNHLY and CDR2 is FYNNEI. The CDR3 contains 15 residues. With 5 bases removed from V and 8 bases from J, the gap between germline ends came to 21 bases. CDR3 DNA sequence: TGTGCCAGCAGTCCCGGACATGGAAGAGGGGAGGGCTACACCTTC. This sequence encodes CASSPGHGRGEGYTF. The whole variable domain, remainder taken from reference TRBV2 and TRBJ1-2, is EPEVTQTPSHQVTQMGQEVILRCVPISNHLYFYWYRQILGQKVEFLVSFYNNEISEKSEIFDDQFSVERPDGSNFTLKIRSTKLEDSAMYFCASSPGHGRGEGYTFGSGTRLTVV.

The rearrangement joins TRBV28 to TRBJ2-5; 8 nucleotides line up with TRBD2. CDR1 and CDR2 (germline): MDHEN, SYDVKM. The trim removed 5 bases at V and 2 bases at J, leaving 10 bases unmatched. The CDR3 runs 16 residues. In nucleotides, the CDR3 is TGTGCCAGCAGTCCCCAGAGCGGGAGAACACAAGAGACCCAGTACTTC. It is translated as CASSPQSGRTQETQYF.

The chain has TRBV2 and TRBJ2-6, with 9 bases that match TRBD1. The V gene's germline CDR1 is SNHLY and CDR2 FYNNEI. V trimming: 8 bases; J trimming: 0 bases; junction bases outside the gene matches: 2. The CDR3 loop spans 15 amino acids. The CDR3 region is CASGTGNSGANVLTF. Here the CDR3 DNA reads TGTGCCAGCGGGACAGGGAACTCTGGGGCCAACGTCCTGACTTTC.

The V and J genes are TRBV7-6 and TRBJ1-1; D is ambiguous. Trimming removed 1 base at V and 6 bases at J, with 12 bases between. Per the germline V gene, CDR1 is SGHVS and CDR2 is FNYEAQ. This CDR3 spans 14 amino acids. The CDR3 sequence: CASSLGNIRAEAFF. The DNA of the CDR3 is TGTGCCAGCAGCTTAGGCAATATTCGGGCTGAAGCTTTCTTT.

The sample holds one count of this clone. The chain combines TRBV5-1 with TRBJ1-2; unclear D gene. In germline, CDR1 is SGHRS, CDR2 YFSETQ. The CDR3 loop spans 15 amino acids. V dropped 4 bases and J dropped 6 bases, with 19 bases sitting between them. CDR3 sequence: CASSPPLEGGDGYTF. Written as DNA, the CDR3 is TGCGCCAGCAGCCCCCCCCTGGAGGGTGGCGATGGCTACACCTTC.

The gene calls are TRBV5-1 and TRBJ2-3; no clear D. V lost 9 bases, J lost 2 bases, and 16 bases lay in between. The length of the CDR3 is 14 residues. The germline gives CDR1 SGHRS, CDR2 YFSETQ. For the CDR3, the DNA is TGCGCCACCCAGGCCGGGCCCACCACAGATACGCAGTATTTT. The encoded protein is CATQAGPTTDTQYF.

Written as DNA, the CDR3 is TGCGCCAGCAGCCAGACGGCTCGTGAGAACACCATATATTTT. Translation: CASSQTARENTIYF. The V call is TRBV4-1, the J call TRBJ1-3; D gene ambiguous. Trimming removed 3 bases at V and 7 bases at J, with 13 bases between. The CDR3 sequence is 14 residues long. Germline values: CDR1 MGHRA, CDR2 YSYEKL.

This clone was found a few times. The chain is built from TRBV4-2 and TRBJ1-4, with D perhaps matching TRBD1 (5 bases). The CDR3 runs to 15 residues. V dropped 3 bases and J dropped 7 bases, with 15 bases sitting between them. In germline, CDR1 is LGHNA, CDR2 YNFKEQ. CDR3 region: CASSHGQGVGEKLFF. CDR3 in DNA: TGTGCCAGCAGCCATGGTCAAGGGGTCGGTGAAAAACTGTTTTTT.

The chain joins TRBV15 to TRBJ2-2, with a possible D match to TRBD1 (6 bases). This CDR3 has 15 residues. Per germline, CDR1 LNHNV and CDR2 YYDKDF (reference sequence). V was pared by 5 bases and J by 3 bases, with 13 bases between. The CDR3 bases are TGTGCCACCAGCTGGGGCTCAGGGGACACCGGGGAGCTGTTTTTT. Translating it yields CATSWGSGDTGELFF.

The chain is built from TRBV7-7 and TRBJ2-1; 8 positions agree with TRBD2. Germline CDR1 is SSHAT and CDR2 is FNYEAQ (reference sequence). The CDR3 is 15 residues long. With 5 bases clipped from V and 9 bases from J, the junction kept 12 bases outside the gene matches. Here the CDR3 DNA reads TGTGCCAGCAGCCCCCTTCGGAGCGGGAGATCTGAGCAGTTCTTC. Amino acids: CASSPLRSGRSEQFF. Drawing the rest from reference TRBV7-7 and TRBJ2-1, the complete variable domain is GAGVSQSPRYKVTKRGQDVTLRCDPISSHATLYWYQQALGQGPEFLTYFNYEAQPDKSGLPSDRFSAERPEGSISTLTIQRTEQRDSAMYRCASSPLRSGRSEQFFGPGTRLTVL.

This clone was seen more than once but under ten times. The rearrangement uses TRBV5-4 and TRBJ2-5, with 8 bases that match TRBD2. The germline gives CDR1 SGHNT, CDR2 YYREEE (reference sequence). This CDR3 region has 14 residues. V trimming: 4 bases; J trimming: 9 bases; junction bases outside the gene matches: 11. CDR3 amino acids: CASSAREGLFSQYF. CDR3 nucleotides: TGTGCCAGCAGCGCCCGGGAGGGCCTTTTCTCCCAGTACTTC.

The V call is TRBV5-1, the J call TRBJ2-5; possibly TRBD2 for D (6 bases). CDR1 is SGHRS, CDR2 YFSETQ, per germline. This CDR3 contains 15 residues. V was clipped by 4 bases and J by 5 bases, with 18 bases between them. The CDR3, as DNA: TGCGCCAGCAGCAGCTCCGGGACTTCTGGGGAGACCCAGTACTTC. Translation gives CASSSSGTSGETQYF.

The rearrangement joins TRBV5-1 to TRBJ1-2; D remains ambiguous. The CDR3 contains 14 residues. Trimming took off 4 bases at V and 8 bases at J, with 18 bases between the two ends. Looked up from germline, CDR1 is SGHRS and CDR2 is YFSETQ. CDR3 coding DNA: TGCGCCAGCAGCCCCCAGCAGGCCGAGGAGGGCTACACCTTC. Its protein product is CASSPQQAEEGYTF.

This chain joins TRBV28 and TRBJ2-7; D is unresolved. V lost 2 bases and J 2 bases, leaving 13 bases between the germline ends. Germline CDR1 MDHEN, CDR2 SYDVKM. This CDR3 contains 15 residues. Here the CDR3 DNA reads TGTGCCAGCAGTTTAGAGGATTTCCCGACCTACGAGCAGTACTTC. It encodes CASSLEDFPTYEQYF.

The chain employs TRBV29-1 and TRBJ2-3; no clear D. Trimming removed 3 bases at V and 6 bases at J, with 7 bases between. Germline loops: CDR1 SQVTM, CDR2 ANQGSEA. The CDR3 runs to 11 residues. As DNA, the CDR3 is TGCAGCGTTGATCCCGCGGATACGCAGTATTTT. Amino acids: CSVDPADTQYF.

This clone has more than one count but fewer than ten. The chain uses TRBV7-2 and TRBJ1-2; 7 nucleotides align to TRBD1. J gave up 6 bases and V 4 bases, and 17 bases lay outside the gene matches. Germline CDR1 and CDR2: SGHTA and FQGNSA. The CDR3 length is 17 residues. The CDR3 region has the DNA TGTGCCAGCAGCTCGGGTGGTGCAGGGGGGGCCTTGAATGGCTACACCTTC. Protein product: CASSSGGAGGALNGYTF.

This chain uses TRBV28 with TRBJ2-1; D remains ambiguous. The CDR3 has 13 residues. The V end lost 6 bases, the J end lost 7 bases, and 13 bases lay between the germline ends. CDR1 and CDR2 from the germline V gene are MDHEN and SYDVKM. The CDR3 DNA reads TGTGCCAGCAGCGCTCAATGGTATAATGAGCAGTTCTTC. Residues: CASSAQWYNEQFF.

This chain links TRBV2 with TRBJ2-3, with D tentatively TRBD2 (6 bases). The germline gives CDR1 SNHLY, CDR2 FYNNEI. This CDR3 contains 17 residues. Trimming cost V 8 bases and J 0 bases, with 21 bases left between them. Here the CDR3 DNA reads TGTGCCAGCCTCGGTTTTGGTGCGGGGCTAAGCACAGATACGCAGTATTTT. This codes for CASLGFGAGLSTDTQYF. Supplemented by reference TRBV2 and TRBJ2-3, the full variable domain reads EPEVTQTPSHQVTQMGQEVILRCVPISNHLYFYWYRQILGQKVEFLVSFYNNEISEKSEIFDDQFSVERPDGSNFTLKIRSTKLEDSAMYFCASLGFGAGLSTDTQYFGPGTRLTVL.

CDR3 amino acids: CASRLAVVVGGLQYF. In DNA form, the CDR3 reads TGTGCAAGTCGCTTAGCGGTCGTGGTAGGGGGTCTGCAGTACTTC. The chain employs TRBV12-2 and TRBJ2-7; TRBD1, as called in the table, went unchecked against the DNA. TRBV12-2 corresponds to a pseudogene. The CDR3 extends over 15 amino acids.

In DNA form, the CDR3 reads TGTGCCAGCAGCCGTATCGCTGGGGGGCAGTTCTTC. Translation gives CASSRIAGGQFF. V gene TRBV7-8 combines with J gene TRBJ2-1, with D perhaps assigned TRBD1 or TRBD2 (5 bases each). The CDR3 runs 12 residues. Germline assignment: CDR1 SGHVS and CDR2 FQNEAQ. V was cut by 5 bases and J by 12 bases, with 14 bases left in between. Full variable domain (outside the CDR3, taken from reference TRBV7-8 and TRBJ2-1): GAGVSQSPRYKVAKRGQDVALRCDPISGHVSLFWYQQALGQGPEFLTYFQNEAQLDKSGLPSDRFFAERPEGSVSTLKIQRTQQEDSAVYLCASSRIAGGQFFGPGTRLTVL.

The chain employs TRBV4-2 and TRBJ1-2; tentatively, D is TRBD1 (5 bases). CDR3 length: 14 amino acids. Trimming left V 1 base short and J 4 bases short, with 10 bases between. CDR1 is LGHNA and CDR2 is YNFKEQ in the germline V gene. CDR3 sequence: CASSQVQGPYGYTF. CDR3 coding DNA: TGTGCCAGCAGCCAAGTCCAGGGCCCCTATGGCTACACCTTC.

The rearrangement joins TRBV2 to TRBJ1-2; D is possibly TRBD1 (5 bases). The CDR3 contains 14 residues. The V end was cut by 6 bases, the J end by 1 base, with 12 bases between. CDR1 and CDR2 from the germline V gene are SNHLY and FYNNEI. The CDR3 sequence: CASSTLGGNYGYTF. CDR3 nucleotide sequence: TGTGCCAGCAGCACGCTGGGGGGTAACTATGGCTACACCTTC.

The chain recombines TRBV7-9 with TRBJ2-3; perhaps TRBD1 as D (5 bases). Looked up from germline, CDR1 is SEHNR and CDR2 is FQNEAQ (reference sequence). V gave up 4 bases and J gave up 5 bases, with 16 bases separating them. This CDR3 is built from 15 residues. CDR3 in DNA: TGTGCCAGCAGCTCCGTACTCCTAGGGGTAGATACGCAGTATTTT. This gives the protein CASSSVLLGVDTQYF.

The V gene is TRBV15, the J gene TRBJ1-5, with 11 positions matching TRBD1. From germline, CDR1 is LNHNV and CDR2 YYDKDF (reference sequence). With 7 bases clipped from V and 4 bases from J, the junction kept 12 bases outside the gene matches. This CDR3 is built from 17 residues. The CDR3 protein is CATTDLGGTGGNQPQHF. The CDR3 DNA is TGTGCCACCACAGACTTGGGGGGGACAGGGGGAAATCAGCCCCAGCATTTT.

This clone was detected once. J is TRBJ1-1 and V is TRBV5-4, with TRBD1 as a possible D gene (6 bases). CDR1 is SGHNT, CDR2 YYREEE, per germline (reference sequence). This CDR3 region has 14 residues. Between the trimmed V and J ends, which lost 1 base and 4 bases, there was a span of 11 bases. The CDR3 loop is CASSLQGWGTEAFF. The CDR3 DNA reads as TGTGCCAGCAGCTTGCAGGGGTGGGGCACTGAAGCTTTCTTT.

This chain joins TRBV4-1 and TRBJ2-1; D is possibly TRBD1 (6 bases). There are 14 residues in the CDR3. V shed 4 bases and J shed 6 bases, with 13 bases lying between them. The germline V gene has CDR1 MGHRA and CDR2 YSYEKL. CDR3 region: CASSRLGALNEQFF. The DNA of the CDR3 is TGCGCCAGCAGCCGCTTGGGGGCTCTCAATGAGCAGTTCTTC.

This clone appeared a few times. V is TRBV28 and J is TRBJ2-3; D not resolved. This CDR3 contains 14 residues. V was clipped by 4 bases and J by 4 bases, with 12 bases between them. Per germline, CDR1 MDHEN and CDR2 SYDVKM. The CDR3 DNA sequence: TGTGCCAGCAGTTCCTCCCCTAGGTCAGATACGCAGTATTTT. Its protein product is CASSSSPRSDTQYF.

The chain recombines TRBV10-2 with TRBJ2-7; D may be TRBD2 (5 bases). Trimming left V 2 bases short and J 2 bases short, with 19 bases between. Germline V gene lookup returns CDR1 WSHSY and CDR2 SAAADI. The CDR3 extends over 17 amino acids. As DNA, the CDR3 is TGCGCCAGCAGTGAGCCGGGGAGTTTGCCAGCGGCCTACGAGCAGTACTTC. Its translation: CASSEPGSLPAAYEQYF.